The present T cell receptor (beta chain) was sequenced within a study of identical twins (dated by TCRdb to about 2016). Regarding the research as a whole: To test whether fetal clonotypes persist, the study used deep sequencing on TCR alpha and beta repertoires from monozygotic twins, unrelated adults of various ages, and cord blood. Replicate twin experiments were performed at different times using different library preparation protocols to rule out contamination.

Library method: 5' RACE. The instrument given in TCRdb is Illumina HiSeq 2000. Template switching introduced a universal primer binding site; the final cDNA contained a unique molecular identifier, enabling accurate counting of TCR cDNA molecules. Specific primers in the conserved constant-segment region were used to synthesize first-strand cDNA for TCR alpha and beta chains. To control for contamination, each cDNA library was double barcoded with a SMART-Mk sample barcode plus Illumina barcodes. TruSeq adapter sequences, together with Illumina sample barcodes, were added in two successive PCR steps. The TCR alpha and beta cDNA libraries were sequenced on the Illumina HiSeq platform using custom primers. Turning to the authors' computational methods: Unique molecular identifiers were extracted from raw reads with MiGEC, and CDR3 positions were determined with MiXCR. For each individual, recombination models were inferred using an EM algorithm with the repgenHMM and IGoR tools. The analysis of shared clonotypes was done with the tcR package in R, with sharing normalized by the product of cloneset sizes. To study raw recombination without the effects of thymic and clonal selection, out-of-frame nonproductive sequences were analyzed. The public reads were quality trimmed at Q25 with fastp and then assembled into clones with MiXCR by TCRdb, keeping productive beta chains. Identical CDR3 protein sequences are pooled into one entry, listed with their most common genes and DNA. What appears here as the V and J calls and clone size reflects TCRdb's work, not the paper's. Counted in this sample were about 890,000 distinct CDR3 sequences; over 9% of them appeared once. The top ten hold 1.5% to 2% of the sample.

The germline V gene (reference sequence) provides CDR1 LGHDT and CDR2 YNNKEL. The CDR3 has 17 amino acids, counting the end cysteine and phenylalanine. Of all the DNA, just the CDR3 is kept, 51 bases in frame from base 1. Trimming accounts for 0 bases at V and 8 bases at J, while the number of junction bases matched to no gene is 12. Every donor in the study was a healthy Caucasian. Three pairs of female monozygotic twins, all aged roughly 18 to 29 years, made up the twin cohort. Peripheral blood mononuclear cells were the source from which RNA for the TCR libraries was isolated. This clonotype was seen more than once but under ten times. Its antigen remains undetermined. One base away there is no much larger clone; base qualities are not given. Overall results and qualifications from the work: The excess sharing between twins in beta out-of-frame sequences was weaker because fewer shared sequences reduced the signal-to-noise ratio. Compared with coincidental sharing between unrelated individuals, an excess of low generation-probability sequences was observed among out-of-frame TCR alpha sequences shared between twins. Conclusions relied on cross-sectional statistical analysis, since the same donors could not be followed over many years. In monozygotic twins, recombination models systematically underestimated out-of-frame TCR alpha sharing, but the models matched the sharing seen between unrelated individuals. Fewer insertions were carried by abundant cord blood beta clonotypes, a similar but weaker trend appeared in young adult naive repertoires, and no such trend appeared in memory repertoires. Zero-insertion analyses could be partly confounded by invariant T cells such as MAIT and iNKT, though diverse VJ usage argued against such confounding for most clonotypes.

This same sample was also part of a study on yellow fever vaccine responses in identical twins. The second study, in turn, reports: The authors reported that the T cell response to vaccination in identical twins appeared partly convergent and partly personalized. In identical twins, the study followed T cell clones that responded to the vaccine with precision.

The source is a woman under 30 in good health. The rearranged segments are TRBV3-1 and TRBJ1-4; 7 central nucleotides agree with TRBD1. The sample consisted of PBMCs. The encoded CDR3 is CASSQEGAYRGSEKLFF. The DNA sequence is given as TGTGCCAGCAGCCAAGAGGGGGCCTACAGGGGAAGCGAAAAACTGTTTTTT.